Shown below are 30 T cell receptor beta chains from a single sample sequenced in a study of blood T cell repertoires in COVID-19. TCRdb keeps only in-frame clones here, not all; method: immunoSEQ multiplex PCR. This table holds approximately 110,000 clones, 69% found once. The specimen sequenced was peripheral blood. The receptor set was obtained from a man older than 75 with acute or convalescent COVID-19.

The chain couples TRBV4-3 to TRBJ2-4, with TRBD2 identical over 10 bases. Germline CDR1 and CDR2: LGHNA and YSLEER. The CDR3 consists of 16 residues. V shed 1 base, J shed 6 bases, and the junction held 6 bases outside the gene matches. In nucleotides, the CDR3 is TGCGCCAGCAGCCAAGGCTTAGCGGGAGGAGTAAACATTCAGTACTTC. Its protein product is CASSQGLAGGVNIQYF.

About this clone itself: A read error likely explains this, since a far larger clone differs by one base. The sample contains more than one DNA sequence encoding this CDR3. The chain combines TRBV28 with TRBJ2-7, with D unclear. Trimming took 5 bases from V and 0 from J, leaving 5 bases between them. The germline gives CDR1 MDHEN, CDR2 SYDVKM. The CDR3 totals 12 residues. The CDR3: CASSPSSYEQYF. CDR3 DNA sequence: TGTGCCAGCAGTCCGAGCTCCTACGAGCAGTACTTC.

The genes are TRBV25-1 and TRBJ1-3, with a weak D call TRBD1 (6 bases). The germline V and J ends were trimmed by 4 bases and 0 bases, with 13 bases remaining between them. Germline CDR1 MGHDK, CDR2 SYGVNS. The length of the CDR3 is 16 residues. CDR3 DNA: TGTGCCAGCAGTGGAGGGGGGGGCTTCTCTGGAAACACCATATATTTT. Protein product: CASSGGGGFSGNTIYF.

This chain connects TRBV3-1 (or the pseudogene TRBV3-2) to TRBJ2-4; possible D gene TRBD1, 5 bases. V dropped 1 base and J dropped 6 bases, with 19 bases sitting between them. This CDR3 is built from 17 residues. Germline-derived CDR1 and CDR2 are LGHDT and YNNKEL (reference sequence). CDR3: CASSQGQTVTSINIQYF. CDR3 in DNA: TGTGCCAGCAGCCAAGGGCAGACAGTGACCTCCATAAACATTCAGTACTTC.

The chain links TRBV7-2 to TRBJ2-2; TRBD2 aligns across 9 bases. Germline V CDR1 and CDR2: SGHTA, FQGNSA. J lost 3 bases, V lost 3 bases, and 5 bases had no gene match. The CDR3 spans 16 residues. The CDR3: CASSFGLAGHTGELFF. The CDR3 DNA sequence: TGTGCCAGCAGCTTCGGTCTAGCGGGACACACCGGGGAGCTGTTTTTT.

The chain couples TRBV28 to TRBJ1-5, with D perhaps TRBD1 (5 bases). CDR1 and CDR2 from the germline V gene are MDHEN and SYDVKM. V was pared by 7 bases and J by 6 bases, with 16 bases between. The CDR3 sequence is 14 residues long. CDR3 bases: TGTGCCAGCAATAACGGGGGGGAGGGTCAGCCCCAGCATTTT. Its translation: CASNNGGEGQPQHF.

This clone was detected a few times. The chain has TRBV6-6 and TRBJ1-4; D may be TRBD1 (6 bases). Germline CDR1 is MNHNY and CDR2 is SVGAGI (reference sequence). With 5 bases removed from V and 0 bases from J, the gap between germline ends came to 13 bases. CDR3 length: 16 residues. CDR3 bases: TGTGCCAGCAGTCGAGGGACACTAACAACTAATGAAAAACTGTTTTTT. It is translated as CASSRGTLTTNEKLFF.

The CDR3 sequence is CSVIIHQGMPEAFF. The CDR3 coding sequence is TGCAGCGTTATAATACATCAGGGGATGCCTGAAGCTTTCTTT. The chain recombines TRBV29-1 with TRBJ1-1; a weak D match, TRBD1 (6 bases). V lost 5 bases and J lost 6, with 19 bases in between. Germline lookup yields CDR1 SQVTM and CDR2 ANQGSEA. The CDR3 has 14 residues.

This clone was observed many times. The chain has TRBV12-3 or TRBV12-4 and TRBJ1-1; tentatively, D is TRBD1 (6 bases). The ends were cut back, 6 bases at V and 6 bases at J, with 11 bases in the middle. The CDR3 has 12 amino acids. The CDR3 DNA reads TGTGCCAGCAGGAGGGGGGGCTCTGAAGCTTTCTTT. Amino acid sequence: CASRRGGSEAFF.

The chain is built from TRBV9 and TRBJ1-1; 11 nucleotides match TRBD1. Germline V gene data show CDR1 as SGDLS and CDR2 as YYNGEE. The ends lost 2 bases at V and 0 bases at J; junction bases unmatched: 0. This CDR3 is 15 amino acids long. The chain's CDR3 is CASSVGQGVNTEAFF. The CDR3 DNA reads as TGTGCCAGCAGCGTGGGACAGGGGGTGAACACTGAAGCTTTCTTT.

The genes are TRBV5-5 and TRBJ1-2, with 8 bases lining up with TRBD1. Per the germline V gene, CDR1 is SGHKS and CDR2 is YYEKEE (reference sequence). The length of the CDR3 is 15 residues. The trim removed 0 bases at V and 2 bases at J, leaving 3 bases unmatched. In DNA form, the CDR3 reads TGTGCCAGCAGCTTGGTCAGGGGGCCAAACTATGGCTACACCTTC. Translating it yields CASSLVRGPNYGYTF.

This chain connects TRBV7-2 to TRBJ1-1; a possible D gene is TRBD1 (5 bases). This CDR3 is built from 16 residues. V lost 2 bases to trimming and J lost 5 bases, with 18 bases between them. Germline loops: CDR1 SGHTA, CDR2 FQGNSA. DNA of the CDR3: TGTGCCAGCAGCTTACACCGACAGTCGGGGGGAACTGAAGCTTTCTTT. Its translation is CASSLHRQSGGTEAFF. The variable domain in full, with the rest retrieved from reference TRBV7-2 and TRBJ1-1, is GAGVSQSPSNKVTEKGKDVELRCDPISGHTALYWYRQSLGQGLEFLIYFQGNSAPDKSGLPSDRFSAERTGGSVSTLTIQRTQQEDSAVYLCASSLHRQSGGTEAFFGQGTRLTVV.

The chain is built from TRBV7-2 and TRBJ1-5, with D unresolved. Trimming shortened V by 1 base and J by 1 base, and 11 bases separated the two germline ends. Germline lookup yields CDR1 SGHTA and CDR2 FQGNSA. The length of the CDR3 is 16 residues. Here the CDR3 reads CASSLGAGRSNQPQHF. The CDR3 DNA sequence: TGTGCCAGCAGCTTAGGGGCTGGGAGGAGCAATCAGCCCCAGCATTTT.

The V call is TRBV28, the J call TRBJ2-1; the match to TRBD1 covers 9 bases. The germline V gene has CDR1 MDHEN and CDR2 SYDVKM. Trimming removed 4 bases from V and 14 bases from J; junction bases left unmatched: 6. The CDR3 is 12 residues long. The CDR3 here is CASSSGTGWEFF. The CDR3 DNA sequence: TGTGCCAGCAGTTCCGGGACAGGGTGGGAGTTCTTC.

This sequence joins TRBV12-3 or TRBV12-4 and TRBJ1-2, with 7 bases lining up with TRBD1. The CDR3 extends over 13 amino acids. The trim removed 8 bases at V and 4 bases at J, leaving 7 bases unmatched. The CDR3 here is CASATGSPYGYTF. As DNA, the CDR3 is TGTGCCAGCGCGACAGGGAGCCCCTATGGCTACACCTTC.

This clone was counted once. The J gene is TRBJ2-7, the V gene TRBV7-6; 13 nucleotides line up with TRBD2. Losses at the gene ends were 1 base for V and 3 bases for J; bases not matched to a gene: 0. The CDR3 length is 15 residues. Per germline, CDR1 SGHVS and CDR2 FNYEAQ. The CDR3 DNA follows: TGTGCCAGCAGCTTAGGACTAGCGGGGGGCTACGAGCAGTACTTC. Its protein is CASSLGLAGGYEQYF.

The rearrangement joins TRBV7-3 to TRBJ2-1; D is unresolved. V dropped 3 bases and J dropped 1 base, with 4 bases sitting between them. The germline CDR1 and CDR2 sequences are SGHTA and FQGTGA. CDR3 length: 13 amino acids. The CDR3 bases are TGTGCCAGCAGCTTTAATTCCTACAATGAGCAGTTCTTC. Protein: CASSFNSYNEQFF.

The rearrangement links TRBV7-8 to TRBJ2-1; perhaps TRBD2 as D (5 bases). The CDR3 loop spans 12 amino acids. V was shortened by 6 bases and J by 7 bases, with 10 bases between the two germline ends. Germline V gene data show CDR1 as SGHVS and CDR2 as FQNEAQ. In DNA form, the CDR3 reads TGTGCCAGCAGTTCCCGGGAAAATGAGCAGTTCTTC. This encodes CASSSRENEQFF. Full variable domain (remainder filled in from reference TRBV7-8 and TRBJ2-1): GAGVSQSPRYKVAKRGQDVALRCDPISGHVSLFWYQQALGQGPEFLTYFQNEAQLDKSGLPSDRFFAERPEGSVSTLKIQRTQQEDSAVYLCASSSRENEQFFGPGTRLTVL.

This clone was seen a handful of times. The genes are TRBV5-6 and TRBJ2-5; 10 bases align to TRBD1. Germline loops: CDR1 SGHDT, CDR2 YYEEEE. The CDR3 runs 16 residues. After removal of 4 bases from V and 2 bases from J, the junction contained 8 bases not matched to a gene. Written as DNA, the CDR3 is TGTGCCAGCAGCCCCGGGACAGGGGCTCTTCAAGAGACCCAGTACTTC. It translates to CASSPGTGALQETQYF.

The rearrangement uses TRBV12-5 and TRBJ2-3; the D is unclear. Germline-derived CDR1 and CDR2 are LGHNT and FRNRAP. The CDR3 has 13 residues. Trimming shortened V by 6 bases and J by 2 bases, and 9 bases separated the two germline ends. This chain's CDR3 is CASGQSNTDTQYF. The CDR3 nucleotides are TGTGCTAGTGGACAATCGAACACAGATACGCAGTATTTT.

The chain combines TRBV7-8 with TRBJ2-2, with D maybe TRBD1 (5 bases). The V and J ends lost 5 bases and 0 bases respectively, with 10 bases between them. There are 15 residues in the CDR3. CDR1 and CDR2 (germline): SGHVS, FQNEAQ. The CDR3 protein is CASSPTASNTGELFF. As DNA, the CDR3 is TGTGCCAGCAGCCCGACAGCCTCGAACACCGGGGAGCTGTTTTTT.

The J gene is TRBJ2-3, the V gene TRBV5-1; 11 bases map to TRBD2. The CDR3 has 16 residues. Trimming took 4 bases from V and 2 from J; bases not matched to a gene: 6. The germline V gene encodes CDR1 SGHRS and CDR2 YFSETQ. CDR3: CASSHGTSGYTDTQYF. CDR3 nucleotides: TGCGCCAGCAGCCACGGGACTAGCGGTTACACAGATACGCAGTATTTT.

The V call is TRBV6-6, the J call TRBJ2-1, with TRBD2 identical over 8 bases. After removal of 8 bases from V and 3 bases from J, the junction contained 9 bases not matched to a gene. Germline lookup yields CDR1 MNHNY and CDR2 SVGAGI (reference sequence). This CDR3 comprises 15 residues. CDR3 residues: CASSNPSGHYNEQFF. The CDR3 nucleotides read TGTGCCAGCTCCAACCCTAGCGGGCACTACAATGAGCAGTTCTTC.

The chain links TRBV11-3 to TRBJ2-1, with 9 bases identical to TRBD2. This CDR3 is built from 14 residues. The V gene end was trimmed by 5 bases and the J gene end by 8 bases; junction bases not matched to a gene: 7. Germline CDR1 reads SGHNT; CDR2 reads YENEEA. Here the CDR3 reads CASSPGLAGDEQFF. The CDR3, as DNA: TGTGCCAGCAGCCCGGGACTAGCAGGCGATGAGCAGTTCTTC. The variable domain in full, with the rest retrieved from reference TRBV11-3 and TRBJ2-1, is EAGVVQSPRYKIIEKKQPVAFWCNPISGHNTLYWYLQNLGQGPELLIRYENEEAVDDSQLPKDRFSAERLKGVDSTLKIQPAELGDSAVYLCASSPGLAGDEQFFGPGTRLTVL.

This clone appeared a few times. J is TRBJ2-1 and V is TRBV20-1; 15 bases map to TRBD2. The germline V gene has CDR1 DFQATT and CDR2 SNEGSKA (reference sequence). The CDR3 is 15 amino acids. The V gene end was trimmed by 3 bases and the J gene end by 7 bases; junction bases not matched to a gene: 4. The CDR3 region is CSASPGTSGGNEQFF. The CDR3, as DNA: TGCAGTGCTAGTCCCGGGACTAGCGGGGGGAATGAGCAGTTCTTC.

The chain couples TRBV30 to TRBJ1-4; D is unclear. Per the germline V gene, CDR1 is GTSNPN and CDR2 is SVGIG (reference sequence). The CDR3 contains 14 residues. V lost 1 base, J lost 6 bases, and 12 bases lay in between. The CDR3 loop is CAWSGEGTYEKLFF. DNA of the CDR3: TGTGCCTGGAGTGGGGAGGGTACCTATGAAAAACTGTTTTTT. Using reference TRBV30 and TRBJ1-4 for the parts outside the CDR3, the full variable domain is SQTIHQWPATLVQPVGSPLSLECTVEGTSNPNLYWYRQAAGRGLQLLFYSVGIGQISSEVPQNLSASRPQDRQFILSSKKLLLSDSGFYLCAWSGEGTYEKLFFGSGTQLSVL.

Details on this clone: Germline is not matched at one junction end, which may reflect a read error. The CDR3 region is CASIIAGGPIYEQYF. CDR3 coding DNA: TGTGCCAGTATTATAGCGGGAGGGCCTATCTACGAGCAGTACTTC. The gene calls are TRBV19 and TRBJ2-7; 11 nucleotides align to TRBD2. Per germline, CDR1 LNHDA and CDR2 SQIVND (reference sequence). The CDR3 contains 15 residues.

This clone was seen many times. The chain links TRBV11-2 to TRBJ2-7; 10 bases are a match to TRBD2. In germline, CDR1 is SGHAT, CDR2 FQNNGV. With 8 bases clipped from V and 4 bases from J, the junction kept 8 bases outside the gene matches. CDR3 length equals 14 residues. CDR3 bases: TGTGCCAGCCGCTCAGGGACTAGCGCTTACGAGCAGTACTTC. It yields the protein CASRSGTSAYEQYF.

This chain joins TRBV24-1 and TRBJ2-3, with 7 positions matching TRBD1. Germline assignment: CDR1 KGHDR and CDR2 SFDVKD. This CDR3 has 16 residues. Trimming cost V 5 bases and J 3 bases; bases outside gene matches: 10. CDR3 DNA sequence: TGTGCCACCAGTGCCGACAGGGAGATAACAACAGATACGCAGTATTTT. Protein sequence: CATSADREITTDTQYF.

This clone was counted between two and nine times. The V gene is TRBV3-1 (or the pseudogene TRBV3-2), the J gene TRBJ2-3; TRBD2 aligns across 11 bases. V was pared by 1 base and J by 3 bases, with 6 bases of the junction left unmatched. The CDR3 is made up of 17 amino acids. Germline V gene lookup returns CDR1 LGHDT and CDR2 YNNKEL (reference sequence). CDR3 residues: CASSQAGASGRTDTQYF. Here the CDR3 DNA reads TGTGCCAGCAGCCAAGCGGGGGCTAGCGGGAGGACAGATACGCAGTATTTT.